This is a list of T cell receptor beta chains from one sample in a study of shared clonotypes between healthy human individuals. The data were produced by immunoSEQ multiplex PCR, yet TCRdb's version contains in-frame clones alone and is incomplete. The profile shows 1.5 million to 1.9 million clones, about 98% of them singletons. Input material: naive CD4+ T cells sorted from blood. These receptor sequences come from a man aged 25 to 45 in good health. Both conserved end residues are trimmed from each CDR3.

v_call,j_call,cdr3_aa
TRBV5-1,TRBJ1-2,ASSLEGTRGLWNGYT
TRBV10-3,TRBJ1-4,AIRDSNEKLF
TRBV9,TRBJ2-2,ASGTVNTGELF
TRBV14,TRBJ2-5,ASSHSGQETQY
TRBV5-1,TRBJ2-3,ASSLTSGWSTDTQY
TRBV9,TRBJ2-3,ASSRDRGTDTQY
TRBV7-9,TRBJ1-1,ASTFRGPEAF
TRBV11-2,TRBJ2-7,ASSLAETASYEQY
TRBV6-1,TRBJ1-1,ASTSGWVNTEAF
TRBV6-1,TRBJ1-5,ASRKQGARGQPQH
TRBV10-3,TRBJ2-1,AISESLPGSYEQF
TRBV6-5,TRBJ1-1,ASRIGQGGTEAF
TRBV10-3,TRBJ2-7,AANDPGGVGADYEQY
TRBV28,TRBJ2-7,ASNPTTGGYEQY
TRBV5-1,TRBJ2-4,ASGTGGDDIQY
TRBV7-8,TRBJ1-2,ASSGAGPNFRGYT